This is a list of T cell receptor beta chains from one sample in a study of blood T cell repertoires in COVID-19. Profiling relied on immunoSEQ multiplex PCR, and the TCRdb table lists in-frame clones only, not all of them. The sample lists about 190,000 clones, roughly 84% seen once, with less than 20% in the top ten. Sequenced material: peripheral blood. Receptors were obtained from a human donor in a cohort sampled during active COVID-19. The CDR3 runs from the conserved cysteine through the conserved F or W. D genes are given only for firm matches. Where a row states a size, it is once, few, many or the class of an expanded clone; other rows omit it.

TRBV4-1	TRBJ2-1	TRBD1	NA	CASSQALAGTVGNEQFF	TGCGCCAGCAGCCAAGCCCTGGCCGGGACAGTAGGAAATGAGCAGTTCTTC
TRBV19	TRBJ2-7	NA	NA	CASTGDYEQYF	TGTGCCAGTACGGGGGACTACGAGCAGTACTTC
TRBV5-5	TRBJ2-5	NA	once	CASSLFIASETQYF	TGTGCCAGCAGCTTATTTATAGCTTCGGAGACCCAGTACTTC
TRBV6-5	TRBJ2-5	TRBD2	NA	CASSLLAGALQETQYF	TGTGCCAGCAGTTTACTAGCGGGGGCCCTCCAAGAGACCCAGTACTTC
TRBV6-6	TRBJ2-5	NA	NA	CASSLGVWAETQYF	TGTGCCAGCAGTCTCGGGGTTTGGGCGGAGACCCAGTACTTC
TRBV23-1	TRBJ2-7	NA	NA	CASSRTYHTAGQYF	TGCGCCAGCAGTCGTACTTATCATACGGCGGGGCAGTACTTC
TRBV5-4	TRBJ2-2	TRBD2	NA	CASSQGGRPNTGELFF	TGTGCCAGCAGCCAAGGCGGGAGACCGAACACCGGGGAGCTGTTTTTT
TRBV6-2/TRBV6-3	TRBJ2-2	TRBD1	NA	CASSLDRVTGELFF	TGTGCCAGCAGTCTCGACAGGGTTACCGGGGAGCTGTTTTTT
TRBV6-1	TRBJ2-1	NA	NA	CASSEYRVDEQFF	TGTGCCAGCAGTGAGTACAGGGTGGATGAGCAGTTCTTC
TRBV25-1	TRBJ2-3	NA	NA	CASRGGQVAATDTQYF	TGTGCCAGCAGGGGGGGGCAGGTGGCGGCCACAGATACGCAGTATTTT
TRBV2	TRBJ1-1	TRBD1	NA	CASSSQGGRTEAFF	TGTGCCAGCAGTTCGCAGGGGGGCAGGACTGAAGCTTTCTTT
TRBV5-6	TRBJ2-2	NA	NA	CASSLAEAGELFF	TGTGCCAGCAGCTTGGCAGAGGCCGGGGAGCTGTTTTTT
TRBV10-3	TRBJ2-5	NA	NA	CAISETQVTPETQYF	TGTGCCATCAGTGAAACACAGGTTACACCGGAGACCCAGTACTTC
TRBV19	TRBJ2-1	TRBD1	NA	CASSLNRGRLVNEQFF	TGTGCCAGTAGCCTCAACAGGGGACGCCTGGTAAATGAGCAGTTCTTC
TRBV3-1/TRBV3-2	TRBJ2-2	TRBD2	NA	CASSPQEAASGGVNTGELFF	TGTGCCAGCAGCCCACAAGAGGCGGCTAGCGGGGGGGTAAACACCGGGGAGCTGTTTTTT
TRBV19	TRBJ1-2	TRBD1	NA	CASSIQGQPNYGYTF	TGTGCCAGTAGTATACAGGGACAGCCTAACTATGGCTACACCTTC
TRBV7-8	TRBJ1-4	TRBD1	NA	CASSSGLQGAVGNEKLFF	TGTGCCAGCAGCTCGGGACTTCAGGGGGCTGTTGGTAATGAAAAACTGTTTTTT
TRBV2	TRBJ2-1	NA	once	CASGTASSNEQFF	TGTGCCAGCGGAACCGCATCTAGTAATGAGCAGTTCTTC
TRBV3-1/TRBV3-2	TRBJ2-2	NA	once	CASSQETGIGTGELFF	TGTGCCAGCAGCCAAGAAACGGGGATCGGCACCGGGGAGCTGTTTTTT
TRBV2	TRBJ1-4	TRBD1	once	CASETGPFVEKLFF	TGTGCCAGTGAGACAGGGCCTTTTGTGGAAAAACTGTTTTTT
TRBV12-3/TRBV12-4	TRBJ1-5	NA	NA	CASSFSGQPQHF	TGTGCCAGCAGTTTCTCTGGCCAGCCCCAGCATTTT
TRBV7-8	TRBJ2-7	NA	NA	CASSLPGLGVEQYF	TGTGCCAGCAGCCTCCCTGGCCTCGGAGTTGAGCAGTACTTC
TRBV5-4	TRBJ1-1	NA	few	CASSLGAQMNTEAFF	TGTGCCAGCAGCTTGGGGGCGCAAATGAACACTGAAGCTTTCTTT
TRBV24-1	TRBJ2-5	NA	NA	CATRDTGRETQYF	TGTGCCACTAGGGACACCGGCAGGGAGACCCAGTACTTC
TRBV19	TRBJ1-2	NA	NA	CASSSTGSYGYTF	TGTGCCAGTAGTTCAACCGGGAGCTATGGCTACACCTTC
TRBV19	TRBJ1-5	TRBD1	once	CASSGQGEGQPQHF	TGTGCCAGTAGTGGACAGGGCGAGGGTCAGCCCCAGCATTTT
TRBV29-1	TRBJ2-2	NA	NA	CSVGHTLGVGGELFF	TGCAGCGTTGGCCATACTCTAGGGGTTGGCGGGGAGCTGTTTTTT
TRBV18	TRBJ2-1	NA	NA	CASSPNGAVSNEQFF	TGTGCCAGCTCACCAAATGGGGCGGTGAGCAATGAGCAGTTCTTC
TRBV24-1	TRBJ1-2	NA	NA	CATSASTLNGYTF	TGTGCCACCAGTGCCTCTACCCTAAATGGCTACACCTTC
TRBV5-1	TRBJ2-5	NA	NA	CASSLWGRVETQYF	TGCGCCAGCAGCTTGTGGGGGCGGGTGGAGACCCAGTACTTC
TRBV29-1	TRBJ2-5	TRBD1	NA	CSVDRGLGETQYF	TGCAGCGTTGACAGGGGGCTTGGGGAGACCCAGTACTTC
TRBV19	TRBJ1-6	NA	once	CASSIAHSFNSPLHF	TGTGCCAGTAGTATAGCACACAGCTTCAATTCACCCCTCCACTTT
TRBV3-1/TRBV3-2	TRBJ1-6	NA	NA	CASSPRGGSSYNSPLHF	TGTGCCAGCAGCCCGCGCGGGGGTAGCTCCTATAATTCACCCCTCCACTTT
TRBV28	TRBJ1-1	TRBD1	NA	CASSSAGGSRTEAFF	TGTGCCAGCAGTTCGGCAGGGGGCTCGAGAACTGAAGCTTTCTTT
TRBV5-1	TRBJ1-6	NA	NA	CASSLAAGNNSPLHF	TGCGCCAGCAGCTTGGCGGCAGGGAATAATTCACCCCTCCACTTT
TRBV4-1	TRBJ2-6	TRBD1	NA	CASSQFFPGQGVAGANVLTF	TGCGCCAGCAGCCAATTTTTCCCGGGACAGGGGGTTGCTGGGGCCAACGTCCTGACTTTC
TRBV13	TRBJ1-3	NA	NA	CASTMSGQAGNTIYF	TGTGCCAGCACCATGAGTGGCCAGGCTGGAAACACCATATATTTT
TRBV6-1	TRBJ2-1	TRBD2	NA	CASSQDGSGGRNEQFF	TGTGCCAGCAGTCAAGACGGTAGCGGGGGTAGAAATGAGCAGTTCTTC
TRBV7-7	TRBJ2-5	TRBD2	NA	CASSLNPSGRETQYF	TGTGCTAGCAGCTTAAATCCTAGCGGTCGGGAGACCCAGTACTTC
TRBV28	TRBJ2-5	TRBD1	NA	CASRLDRDPETQYF	TGTGCCAGCAGGCTGGACAGGGACCCAGAGACCCAGTACTTC
TRBV7-8	TRBJ1-3	NA	NA	CASSLGGFSGNTIYF	TGTGCCAGCAGCTTAGGAGGTTTCTCTGGAAACACCATATATTTT
TRBV29-1	TRBJ1-1	NA	NA	CSVGVSSRDTEAFF	TGCAGCGTTGGAGTAAGTTCACGGGACACTGAAGCTTTCTTT